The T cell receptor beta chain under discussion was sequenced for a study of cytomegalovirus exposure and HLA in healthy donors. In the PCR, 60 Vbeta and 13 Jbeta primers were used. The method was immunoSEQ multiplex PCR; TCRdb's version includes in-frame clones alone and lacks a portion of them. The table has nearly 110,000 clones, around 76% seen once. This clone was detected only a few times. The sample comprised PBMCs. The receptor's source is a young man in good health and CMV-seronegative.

This CDR3 is CSVGLGSSTDTQYF. The CDR3 DNA reads TGCAGCGTTGGCCTAGGAAGTAGCACAGATACGCAGTATTTT. The chain employs TRBV29-1 and TRBJ2-3; unclear D gene. The V and J ends lost 4 bases and 0 bases respectively, with 11 bases between them. This CDR3 region has 14 residues. Looked up from germline, CDR1 is SQVTM and CDR2 is ANQGSEA.